This is a list of T cell receptor beta chains from one sample in a study of CD8 T cells in ankylosing spondylitis. TCRdb itself ran the 5' RACE reads through MiXCR, one entry per CDR3 protein. Among about 310,000 distinct CDR3 sequences, more than 20% were seen once, and the ten largest hold around 3.2%. Sequencing input: blood, either unsorted or a sorted T cell fraction (not recorded which). These receptor sequences come from a female donor with ankylosing spondylitis or in good health (not recorded which). The CDR3 runs from the conserved cysteine through the conserved F or W. The D gene is left open where the match is weak. Size is omitted from some rows. Given values are once, few, many or a class for expanded clones.

cdr3_aa cdr3_nt d_call v_call clone_size cdr3_length j_call
CASKLRSGSDNEQFF TGTGCCAGCAAACTCCGAAGCGGGAGCGACAATGAGCAGTTCTTC TRBD2 TRBV2 many 15 TRBJ2-1
CSVEVTGVGNIQYF TGCAGCGTTGAAGTAACGGGAGTCGGGAACATTCAGTACTTC - TRBV29-1 few 14 TRBJ2-4
CASSLGPGVNTEAFF TGTGCCAGCAGCTTAGGCCCGGGGGTTAACACTGAAGCTTTCTTT - TRBV7-2 - 15 TRBJ1-1
CASSRGRVLTLDRGDEDTQYF TGTGCCAGCAGCCGGGGGCGGGTTCTTACTCTGGACAGGGGAGATGAAGATACGCAGTATTTT TRBD1 TRBV7-6 few 21 TRBJ2-3
CASSLATGGLGNTEAFF TGCGCCAGCAGCTTGGCCACCGGGGGGCTAGGGAACACTGAAGCTTTCTTT - TRBV5-1 - 17 TRBJ1-1
CSVRTSGFIYNEQFF TGCAGTGTTCGGACTAGCGGGTTTATCTACAATGAGCAGTTCTTC TRBD2 TRBV20-1 - 15 TRBJ2-1
CASSYYRGNPDTQYF TGTGCCAGCAGTTACTATCGGGGGAACCCAGATACGCAGTATTTT - TRBV6-2/TRBV6-3 - 15 TRBJ2-3
CASSLAAATRNEQFF TGCGCCAGCAGCTTGGCCGCGGCTACCAGGAATGAGCAGTTCTTC - TRBV5-1 many 15 TRBJ2-1
CSVEDRNNHYGYTF TGCAGCGTTGAAGATCGAAATAACCACTATGGCTACACCTTC - TRBV29-1 - 14 TRBJ1-2
CASSEATVPNTEAFF TGTGCCAGCAGTGAAGCGACAGTACCCAACACTGAAGCTTTCTTT - TRBV6-1 few 15 TRBJ1-1